These 20 T cell receptor beta chains share one sample of origin, sequenced in a study of OX40 agonist ivuxolimab in advanced cancers. Libraries were prepared by immunoSEQ multiplex PCR; TCRdb keeps only in-frame clonotypes and omits some of them. This table holds over 65,000 clones, approximately 85% found once. The material sequenced was CD4+ or CD8+ T cells sorted from blood, taken in a trial of the OX40 agonist ivuxolimab. These receptors originate from an adult with an advanced solid tumor such as melanoma, head and neck, liver or kidney cancer.

The rearrangement joins TRBV30 to TRBJ2-3; no reliable D call. Trimming left V 1 base short and J 0 bases short, with 11 bases between. Germline values: CDR1 GTSNPN, CDR2 SVGIG (reference sequence). CDR3 size: 15 residues. The CDR3 DNA sequence: TGTGCCTGGAGTGCAGACGGTTCTAGCACAGATACGCAGTATTTT. Encoded protein: CAWSADGSSTDTQYF.

Remarks on this clone: The junction shows a germline mismatch at one end, possibly a read error. The V and J genes are TRBV2 and TRBJ2-1; D could derive from TRBD1 or TRBD2 (5 bases each). This CDR3 spans 16 amino acids. Germline lookup yields CDR1 SNHLY and CDR2 FYNNEI. The DNA of the CDR3 is TGTGCCAGCAGCACCGGGACCACAAGCCCCTACAATGAGCAGCTCTTC. It encodes CASSTGTTSPYNEQLF.

This chain uses TRBV19 with TRBJ1-5; possibly TRBD1 for D (5 bases). CDR1 LNHDA and CDR2 SQIVND come from the germline V gene (reference sequence). The CDR3 has 14 residues. Trimming removed 4 bases at V and 7 bases at J, with 14 bases between. CDR3 sequence (DNA): TGTGCCAGTAGTAGGGGCAGGGAGCAACAGCCCCAGCATTTT. Translation: CASSRGREQQPQHF.

This rearrangement joins TRBV6-5 to TRBJ2-7, with D tentatively TRBD1 (5 bases). This CDR3 contains 14 residues. Trimming cost V 11 bases and J 0 bases, with 17 bases left between them. Germline V gene data show CDR1 as MNHEY and CDR2 as SVGAGI. CDR3 DNA: TGTGCCGCCAGCCGACAGTCAGGCTCCTACGAGCAGTACTTC. Protein product: CAASRQSGSYEQYF.

The J gene is TRBJ2-7, the V gene TRBV6-6; D is perhaps TRBD1 (6 bases). The CDR3 has 13 residues. The germline V and J ends were trimmed by 6 bases and 9 bases, with 18 bases remaining between them. The V gene's germline CDR1 is MNHNY and CDR2 SVGAGI (reference sequence). The CDR3 bases are TGTGCCAGCAGCAAAACAGGGTCCGGTACGCAGTACTTC. It codes for CASSKTGSGTQYF.

This clone was detected only a few times. This rearrangement joins TRBV7-9 to TRBJ1-4; a weak D match, TRBD1 (5 bases). This CDR3 spans 12 amino acids. Germline CDR1 and CDR2: SEHNR and FQNEAQ (reference sequence). V was cut by 5 bases and J by 13 bases, with 14 bases left in between. CDR3 in DNA: TGTGCCAGCAGCCTGGGGACGAAGGTACTGTTTTTT. It codes for CASSLGTKVLFF.

The chain links TRBV7-2 to TRBJ2-7; D is undetermined. Germline assignment: CDR1 SGHTA and CDR2 FQGNSA. CDR3 length equals 11 residues. V lost 2 bases and J 3 bases, leaving 2 bases between the germline ends. DNA for the CDR3: TGTGCCAGCAGCTTATTCTACGAGCAGTACTTC. Its translation is CASSLFYEQYF.

The chain uses TRBV28 and TRBJ2-5; TRBD1 matches 10 bases. Germline trimming cut 6 bases from V and 7 bases from J; bases unmatched to any gene: 11. This CDR3 comprises 15 residues. The germline gives CDR1 MDHEN, CDR2 SYDVKM. The CDR3 is CASSPLRDRGPTQYF. CDR3 DNA sequence: TGTGCCAGCAGCCCCCTCCGGGACAGGGGCCCGACCCAGTACTTC.

This chain connects TRBV15 to TRBJ2-3, with TRBD2 matching 7 bases. CDR1 is LNHNV and CDR2 is YYDKDF in the germline V gene (reference sequence). Trimming took 5 bases from V and 1 from J; bases not matched to a gene: 6. This CDR3 region has 15 residues. CDR3 sequence: CATSDRGERTDTQYF. The CDR3 bases are TGTGCCACCAGCGATCGGGGGGAACGCACAGATACGCAGTATTTT.

CDR3 DNA: TGTGCCAGCAGCTTCTTGAACACTGAAGCTTTCTTT. As protein: CASSFLNTEAFF. The V and J genes are TRBV5-6 and TRBJ1-1; D remains unclear. This CDR3 has 12 amino acids. V was shortened by 2 bases and J by 0 bases, with 2 bases between the two germline ends. The germline V gene has CDR1 SGHDT and CDR2 YYEEEE.

This clone was seen only a few times. This chain connects TRBV19 to TRBJ1-5; D is possibly TRBD1 (6 bases). V was cut by 7 bases and J by 2 bases, with 12 bases left in between. CDR3 length: 14 amino acids. Looked up from germline, CDR1 is LNHDA and CDR2 is SQIVND (reference sequence). The CDR3 is CASNRVSGNQPQHF. CDR3 DNA: TGTGCCAGTAACAGGGTTTCGGGCAATCAGCCCCAGCATTTT.

The genes are TRBV5-1 and TRBJ1-2, with D perhaps matching TRBD1 (6 bases). Between the trimmed V and J ends, which lost 4 bases and 3 bases, there was a span of 13 bases. CDR3 size: 14 residues. Germline V gene data show CDR1 as SGHRS and CDR2 as YFSETQ. The CDR3 DNA sequence: TGCGCCAGCAGCCGTACAGGGACCGACTATGGCTACACCTTC. This codes for CASSRTGTDYGYTF.

The chain combines TRBV12-5 with TRBJ2-1; D is perhaps TRBD1 (5 bases). The CDR3 extends over 14 amino acids. Trimming removed 4 bases from V and 2 bases from J, with 9 bases in between. In germline, CDR1 is LGHNT, CDR2 FRNRAP. CDR3 in DNA: TGTGCTAGTGGTTCAGGGTCAACCTACAATGAGCAGTTCTTC. Amino acids: CASGSGSTYNEQFF.

The rearrangement joins TRBV6-5 to TRBJ1-3; D is ambiguous. Germline CDR1 MNHEY, CDR2 SVGAGI. Deletions cut 2 bases from V and 2 bases from J, with 10 bases between. The CDR3 is 15 amino acids. The CDR3 bases are TGTGCCAGCAGTTACGATGTCGGGCCTGGAAACACCATATATTTT. As protein: CASSYDVGPGNTIYF.

The rearrangement uses TRBV5-1 and TRBJ1-3; TRBD1 agrees at 10 bases. This CDR3 contains 16 residues. The junction had 4 bases not matched to a gene; V was cut back by 0 bases and J by 4 bases. CDR1 is SGHRS and CDR2 is YFSETQ in the germline V gene. This CDR3 reads CASSLAGTGVGNTIYF. Written as DNA, the CDR3 is TGCGCCAGCAGCTTGGCGGGGACAGGGGTAGGAAACACCATATATTTT.

The chain joins TRBV28 to TRBJ1-3; D remains unclear. The CDR3 loop spans 16 amino acids. The germline V gene has CDR1 MDHEN and CDR2 SYDVKM. With 5 bases removed from V and 0 bases from J, the gap between germline ends came to 14 bases. CDR3 residues: CASSGPRTSSGNTIYF. The CDR3 DNA is TGTGCCAGCAGTGGGCCAAGAACATCCTCTGGAAACACCATATATTTT. Complete variable domain (other parts from reference TRBV28 and TRBJ1-3): DVKVTQSSRYLVKRTGEKVFLECVQDMDHENMFWYRQDPGLGLRLIYFSYDVKMKEKGDIPEGYSVSREKKERFSLILESASTNQTSMYLCASSGPRTSSGNTIYFGEGSWLTVV.

This clone was counted between two and nine times. This chain joins TRBV7-2 and TRBJ2-1; no definite D call. Germline-derived CDR1 and CDR2 are SGHTA and FQGNSA. V was shortened by 1 base and J by 9 bases, with 10 bases between the two germline ends. The length of the CDR3 is 13 residues. The CDR3, as DNA: TGTGCCAGCAGCTTAGGGCCGGTACGTGAGCAGTTCTTC. This translates into CASSLGPVREQFF.

This clone was counted a single time. The chain uses TRBV5-5 and TRBJ2-5; D unclear. From germline, CDR1 is SGHKS and CDR2 YYEKEE (reference sequence). CDR3 size: 14 residues. V lost 2 bases, J lost 1 base, and 9 bases lay in between. CDR3 DNA: TGTGCCAGCAGCTTAGGCCGGCTCCAAGAGACCCAGTACTTC. This translates into CASSLGRLQETQYF.

In its sample, this clone was seen once. CDR3 sequence: CAWGRQGSNQPQHF. CDR3 coding DNA: TGTGCCTGGGGCCGACAGGGGAGCAATCAGCCCCAGCATTTT. This chain uses TRBV30 with TRBJ1-5; TRBD1 matches 8 bases. Looked up from germline, CDR1 is GTSNPN and CDR2 is SVGIG (reference sequence). CDR3 size: 14 residues. V lost 5 bases, J lost 1 base, and 4 bases stayed unmatched.

V gene TRBV7-2 combines with J gene TRBJ2-1; D remains unclear. The CDR3 runs to 13 residues. In germline, CDR1 is SGHTA, CDR2 FQGNSA. Trimming stripped 4 bases from V and 9 bases from J, with 13 bases between. The CDR3 region has the DNA TGTGCCAGCAGCTCACCAATGAAGGGTGAGCAGTTCTTC. Encoded protein: CASSSPMKGEQFF.